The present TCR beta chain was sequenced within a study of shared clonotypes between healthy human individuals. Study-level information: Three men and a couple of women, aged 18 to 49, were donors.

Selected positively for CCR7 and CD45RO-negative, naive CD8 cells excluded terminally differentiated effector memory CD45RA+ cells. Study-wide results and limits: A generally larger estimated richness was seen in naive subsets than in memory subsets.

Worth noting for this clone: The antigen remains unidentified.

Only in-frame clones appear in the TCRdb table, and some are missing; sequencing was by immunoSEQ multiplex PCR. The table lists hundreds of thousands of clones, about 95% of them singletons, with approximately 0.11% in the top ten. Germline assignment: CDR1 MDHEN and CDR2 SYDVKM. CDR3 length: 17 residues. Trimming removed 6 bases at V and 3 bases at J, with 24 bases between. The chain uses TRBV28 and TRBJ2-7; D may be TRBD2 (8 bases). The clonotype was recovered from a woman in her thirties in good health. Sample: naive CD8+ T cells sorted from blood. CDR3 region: CASSFDRAGGRSYEQYF. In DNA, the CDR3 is TGTGCCAGCAGCTTCGACAGGGCGGGCGGGAGGAGCTACGAGCAGTACTTC.